The 3 T cell receptor beta chains below all came from one sample that was sequenced in a study of chemoradiotherapy in HPV16-positive cancers. Clones were read by immunoSEQ multiplex PCR, and TCRdb kept only the in-frame ones, dropping some. The repertoire holds 30,000 to 50,000 clones, with 75% to 85% as singletons. Sequencing was performed on blood, taken from a patient who underwent chemoradiotherapy. These receptors all stem from a human donor with HPV-associated anogenital cancer.

The V and J genes are TRBV7-9 and TRBJ2-4; D might be TRBD2 (5 bases). Trimming removed 4 bases at V and 0 bases at J, with 10 bases between. CDR1 and CDR2 from the germline V gene are SEHNR and FQNEAQ (reference sequence). The CDR3 extends over 15 amino acids. The CDR3 protein is CASSSGLLAKNIQYF. The CDR3 DNA reads as TGTGCCAGCAGCTCAGGACTGCTAGCCAAAAACATTCAGTACTTC.

DNA for the CDR3: TGTGCCAGCAGTCCTCGGGACAGGGGGAACACTGAAGCTTTCTTT. Translated: CASSPRDRGNTEAFF. The chain carries TRBV6-6 and TRBJ1-1; 10 positions agree with TRBD1. The CDR3 consists of 15 residues. The germline gives CDR1 MNHNY, CDR2 SVGAGI (reference sequence). V lost 5 bases, J lost 1 base, and 4 bases stayed unmatched.

V usage is TRBV6-1 and J usage is TRBJ2-3; TRBD1 matches 10 bases. CDR1 MNHNS and CDR2 SASEGT come from the germline V gene. V was pared by 2 bases and J by 6 bases, with 8 bases of the junction left unmatched. The CDR3 extends over 16 amino acids. The CDR3 sequence is CASSEQRDRGRDTQYF. DNA of the CDR3: TGTGCCAGCAGTGAACAAAGGGACAGGGGTCGGGATACGCAGTATTTT.